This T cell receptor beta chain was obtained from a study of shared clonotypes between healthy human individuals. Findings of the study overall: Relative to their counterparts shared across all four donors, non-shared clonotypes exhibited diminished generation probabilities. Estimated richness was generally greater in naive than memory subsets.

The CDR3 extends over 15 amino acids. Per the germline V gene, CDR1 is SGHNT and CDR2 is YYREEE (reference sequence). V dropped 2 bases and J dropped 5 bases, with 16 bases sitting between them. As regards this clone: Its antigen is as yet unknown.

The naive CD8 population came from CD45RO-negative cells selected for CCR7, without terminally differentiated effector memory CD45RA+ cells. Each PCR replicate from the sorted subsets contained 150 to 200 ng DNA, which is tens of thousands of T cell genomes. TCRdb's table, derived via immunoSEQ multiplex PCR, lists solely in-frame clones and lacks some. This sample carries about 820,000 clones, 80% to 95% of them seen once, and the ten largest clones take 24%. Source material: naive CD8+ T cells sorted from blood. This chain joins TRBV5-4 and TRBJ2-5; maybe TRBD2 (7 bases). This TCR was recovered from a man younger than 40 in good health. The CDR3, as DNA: TGTGCCAGCAGCTTTTTTGGGGGGGGCGTTGAGACCCAGTACTTC. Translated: CASSFFGGGVETQYF.